This is a list of T cell receptor beta chains from one sample in a study of blood T cell repertoires in COVID-19. Profiling relied on immunoSEQ multiplex PCR, and the TCRdb table lists in-frame clones only, not all of them. The sample records fewer than 350,000 clones, roughly 90% being singletons. The sequencing input was PBMCs or T cells enriched from blood (not recorded which). The receptors stem from a woman aged 25 to 39 who had been exposed to COVID-19. Each CDR3 is given with its conserved first and last residue. D genes are given only for firm matches. Some rows mark clone size as missing; the rest say once, few, many or name a class of expanded clone.

V gene	J gene	CDR3 length	D gene	clone size	CDR3 protein	CDR3 DNA
TRBV24-1	TRBJ2-1	20	TRBD1	.	CATSDLPVGQGEAGAVEQFF	TGTGCCACCAGTGATTTACCGGTCGGACAGGGGGAAGCGGGAGCGGTTGAGCAGTTCTTC
TRBV18	TRBJ1-1	15	.	.	CASSPPGPPNTEAFF	TGTGCCAGCTCACCACCGGGCCCCCCGAACACTGAAGCTTTCTTT
TRBV18	TRBJ2-3	14	TRBD1	.	CASSRQGRTDTQYF	TGTGCCAGCTCACGACAGGGGAGGACAGATACGCAGTATTTT
TRBV29-1	TRBJ1-1	15	.	.	CSVGGRQGLNTEAFF	TGCAGCGTTGGGGGCCGCCAGGGGCTGAACACTGAAGCTTTCTTT
TRBV6-5	TRBJ2-7	14	.	.	CASSYAQGHYEQYF	TGTGCCAGCAGTTACGCCCAGGGCCACTACGAGCAGTACTTC
TRBV3-1/TRBV3-2	TRBJ1-2	15	.	.	CASSPGYPGGYGYTF	TGTGCCAGCAGCCCAGGGTACCCCGGGGGCTATGGCTACACCTTC
TRBV28	TRBJ2-3	15	.	.	CASSLLGGVKDTQYF	TGTGCCAGCAGTTTACTAGGGGGGGTGAAGGATACGCAGTATTTT
TRBV10-3	TRBJ2-5	15	.	.	CAISDRMGAGETQYF	TGTGCCATCAGTGACAGAATGGGGGCGGGAGAGACCCAGTACTTC
TRBV28	TRBJ1-2	14	.	.	CASSFRGANYGYTF	TGTGCCAGCAGTTTCAGGGGAGCAAACTATGGCTACACCTTC
TRBV3-1/TRBV3-2	TRBJ2-3	13	.	.	CASTNPAEDTQYF	TGTGCCAGCACCAATCCGGCGGAAGATACGCAGTATTTT
TRBV6-5	TRBJ2-3	15	.	.	CASTNNPEGTDTQYF	TGTGCCAGCACCAATAACCCGGAGGGAACAGATACGCAGTATTTT
TRBV24-1	TRBJ1-2	15	TRBD1	.	CATSDTGTGDYGYTF	TGTGCCACCAGTGATACTGGGACAGGGGACTATGGCTACACCTTC
TRBV2	TRBJ2-4	12	TRBD1	.	CASIGTGNIQYF	TGTGCCAGCATTGGGACAGGGAACATTCAGTACTTC
TRBV7-3	TRBJ1-1	19	TRBD1	.	CASSLIPTQGAWMGTEAFF	TGTGCCAGCAGCTTAATACCGACACAGGGGGCGTGGATGGGCACTGAAGCTTTCTTT
TRBV28	TRBJ2-7	16	TRBD2	.	CASRKGDSLLADEQYF	TGTGCCAGTCGGAAAGGCGACTCCTTACTAGCGGACGAGCAGTACTTC
TRBV5-5	TRBJ2-3	15	.	.	CASSMTETSTDTQYF	TGTGCCAGCAGCATGACAGAAACTAGCACAGATACGCAGTATTTT
TRBV19	TRBJ1-1	11	.	once	CASSYRGEAFF	TGTGCCAGTAGTTACCGGGGTGAAGCTTTCTTT
TRBV19	TRBJ2-1	15	TRBD2	few	CASSIASGRSVEQFF	TGTGCCAGTAGTATCGCTAGCGGGAGATCGGTTGAGCAGTTCTTC
TRBV7-3	TRBJ2-1	15	TRBD2	.	CASSSERDSYNEQFF	TGTGCCAGCAGCTCCGAGCGGGACTCCTACAATGAGCAGTTCTTC
TRBV11-2	TRBJ1-2	14	.	.	CASSSLHSRIGYTF	TGTGCCAGCAGCTCATTGCACAGCCGGATTGGCTACACCTTC
TRBV29-1	TRBJ1-2	13	TRBD1	.	CSVQQGPNYGYTF	TGCAGCGTTCAACAGGGGCCCAACTATGGCTACACCTTC
TRBV5-1	TRBJ2-7	19	TRBD2	.	CASSPGQPGLAGGLYEQYF	TGCGCCAGCAGCCCCGGACAGCCGGGACTAGCGGGAGGCTTATACGAGCAGTACTTC
TRBV3-1/TRBV3-2	TRBJ1-6	16	.	.	CASSQGTGGLNSPLHF	TGTGCCAGCAGCCAAGGGACTGGAGGGCTGAATTCACCCCTCCACTTT
TRBV18	TRBJ2-7	15	.	.	CASSLGGVSSYEQYF	TGTGCCAGCTCCCTCGGAGGGGTCAGCTCCTACGAGCAGTACTTC
TRBV18	TRBJ2-5	15	TRBD1	.	CASSPNRGPQETQYF	TGTGCCAGCTCACCGAACAGGGGACCACAAGAGACCCAGTACTTC
TRBV27	TRBJ2-7	14	.	few	CASSPPAGTHEQYF	TGTGCCAGCAGTCCCCCGGCGGGAACCCACGAGCAGTACTTC